The 25 T cell receptor beta chains in this list originate from one sample, sequenced in a study of blood T cells in healthy people across ages. A sample-barcoded 5' primer and a J-beta primer mix were used in a second PCR of roughly 7 to 12 cycles. A single record per CDR3 protein comes from TCRdb applying MiXCR to the 5' RACE reads. This table holds over 600,000 distinct CDR3 sequences, about half found once. The sample taken for sequencing was blood. Source of these receptors: an older man in good health.

The J gene is TRBJ2-3, the V gene TRBV6-1; 8 bases match TRBD1. The V gene end was trimmed by 8 bases and the J gene end by 4 bases; junction bases not matched to a gene: 11. CDR3 length equals 15 residues. Germline V gene data show CDR1 as MNHNS and CDR2 as SASEGT. As DNA, the CDR3 is TGTGCCAGCTGGCCCCGGACAGGGATGGCAGATACGCAGTATTTT. This encodes CASWPRTGMADTQYF.

This clonotype showed up just a few times. CDR3 in DNA: TGTGCCAGCAGCTTAAATGGCAGGCACGTTAATTCACCCCTCCACTTT. Translation gives CASSLNGRHVNSPLHF. V usage is TRBV7-3 and J usage is TRBJ1-6, with D hard to call. Germline CDR1 SGHTA, CDR2 FQGTGA. V lost 1 base to trimming and J lost 6 bases, with 13 bases between them. The CDR3 runs to 16 residues.

CDR3 in amino acids: CAISEDRGKYEQYF. The DNA of the CDR3 is TGTGCCATCAGTGAGGACAGGGGTAAATACGAGCAGTACTTC. The chain uses TRBV10-3 and TRBJ2-5, with 8 bases lining up with TRBD1. The last part of the DNA fits TRBJ2-7 better; the J call may be wrong. CDR1 is ENHRY and CDR2 is SYGVKD in the germline V gene. The CDR3 is 14 amino acids.

The chain uses TRBV6-1 and TRBJ2-7; no clear D gene. The V end lost 2 bases, the J end lost 2 bases, and 7 bases lay between the germline ends. The CDR3 consists of 13 residues. In germline, CDR1 is MNHNS, CDR2 SASEGT. The CDR3, as DNA: TGTGCCAGCAGTGAAAGAATCCCCTACGAGCAGTACTTC. Translating gives CASSERIPYEQYF.

CDR3 coding DNA: TGTGCCAGCAGCGCAACCGGGACAGGGGCACACGAGCAGTACTTC. It yields the protein CASSATGTGAHEQYF. V usage is TRBV7-9 and J usage is TRBJ2-7, with 10 bases lining up with TRBD1. The germline gives CDR1 SEHNR, CDR2 FQNEAQ (reference sequence). Trimming took 5 bases from V and 5 from J; bases not matched to a gene: 9. CDR3 length: 15 amino acids.

V usage is TRBV19 and J usage is TRBJ2-1, with D possibly TRBD1 on 5 matching bases. This CDR3 spans 16 amino acids. Germline V gene sequence: CDR1 LNHDA, CDR2 SQIVND (reference sequence). V shed 0 bases and J shed 4 bases, with 13 bases lying between them. CDR3 DNA sequence: TGTGCCAGTAGTATAGACTCGGCCAAGGGGTACAATGAGCAGTTCTTC. This gives the protein CASSIDSAKGYNEQFF.

The sample holds a few counts of this clonotype. The chain has TRBV20-1 and TRBJ1-1; D call uncertain. The germline V gene has CDR1 DFQATT and CDR2 SNEGSKA (reference sequence). V was pared by 3 bases and J by 4 bases, with 12 bases between. The CDR3 sequence is 13 residues long. The CDR3 nucleotides are TGCAGTGCTAGTCTTGGAGGCCTCACTGAAGCTTTCTTT. It encodes CSASLGGLTEAFF.

This clonotype was detected only once. This rearrangement joins TRBV4-2 to TRBJ1-2; D not certain. CDR3 size: 15 residues. The germline V gene encodes CDR1 LGHNA and CDR2 YNFKEQ. V was pared by 3 bases and J by 4 bases, with 15 bases between. CDR3 in amino acids: CASSHPGPLRYGYTF. CDR3 coding DNA: TGTGCCAGCAGCCATCCAGGACCGCTTCGCTATGGCTACACCTTC.

This clonotype has a handful of counts. The rearrangement uses TRBV6-6 and TRBJ2-1, with 11 positions matching TRBD1. V was pared by 5 bases and J by 6 bases, with 6 bases of the junction left unmatched. The CDR3 runs to 15 residues. Germline V gives CDR1 MNHNY, CDR2 SVGAGI (reference sequence). This chain's CDR3 is CASSTSGTGGNEQFF. DNA of the CDR3: TGTGCCAGCAGTACCTCCGGGACAGGGGGCAATGAGCAGTTCTTC.

This clonotype was counted only a few times. The rearrangement joins TRBV27 to TRBJ1-2, with 7 bases aligning to TRBD1. The V segment lost 4 bases and the J segment 8 bases; nucleotides outside the gene matches: 4. Germline-derived CDR1 and CDR2 are MNHEY and SMNVEV (reference sequence). CDR3 length: 12 residues. DNA for the CDR3: TGTGCCAGCAGTTCAGTACAGGGGGGCTACACCTTC. The encoded protein is CASSSVQGGYTF.

The chain couples TRBV7-2 to TRBJ2-3; the D gene is possibly TRBD1 (7 bases). V was pared by 4 bases and J by 0 bases, with 14 bases between. The germline CDR1 and CDR2 sequences are SGHTA and FQGNSA. CDR3 size: 16 residues. The CDR3 DNA reads as TGTGCCAGCAGCTCCCGACCAGGGGGGAGCACAGATACGCAGTATTTT. It yields the protein CASSSRPGGSTDTQYF.

This chain uses TRBV20-1 with TRBJ1-5; 7 positions agree with TRBD1. Germline CDR1 reads DFQATT; CDR2 reads SNEGSKA (reference sequence). J gave up 7 bases and V 6 bases, and 6 bases lay outside the gene matches. This CDR3 contains 12 residues. CDR3 nucleotide sequence: TGCAGTGCGTGGGACAGTGACCAGCCCCAGCATTTT. It specifies CSAWDSDQPQHF.

Worth noting for this clonotype: A much larger clone is a single base away; this may be a read error. The J gene is TRBJ2-7, the V gene TRBV12-3 or TRBV12-4, with D perhaps TRBD1 (7 bases). The CDR3 is 14 amino acids. Trimming left V 8 bases short and J 0 bases short, with 14 bases between. The CDR3 coding sequence is TGTGCCAGCCAAAATCAGGGGGGCTCCTACGAGCAGTACTTC. Translation gives CASQNQGGSYEQYF.

The genes are TRBV6-2 or TRBV6-3 and TRBJ2-5, with unresolved D. V was clipped by 6 bases and J by 5 bases, with 13 bases between them. CDR3 size: 13 residues. Germline loops: CDR1 MNHEY, CDR2 SVGEGT. The chain's CDR3 is CASSLSVWETQYF. As DNA, the CDR3 is TGTGCCAGCAGCTTGTCCGTCTGGGAGACCCAGTACTTC.

This clonotype was counted only a few times. V is TRBV19 and J is TRBJ1-2, with 9 bases that match TRBD1. The CDR3 has 15 residues. Germline values: CDR1 LNHDA, CDR2 SQIVND (reference sequence). V was pared by 7 bases and J by 3 bases, with 9 bases of the junction left unmatched. CDR3: CASTKRDREDYGYTF. In nucleotides, the CDR3 is TGTGCCAGTACCAAGAGGGACAGGGAGGACTATGGCTACACCTTC.

Ten or more counts support this clonotype. The chain links TRBV27 to TRBJ2-1, with 7 bases lining up with TRBD2. Unmatched junction bases numbered 8, after V lost 6 bases and J lost 3 bases. Germline-derived CDR1 and CDR2 are MNHEY and SMNVEV (reference sequence). The CDR3 sequence is 15 residues long. The CDR3 nucleotides read TGTGCCAGCAGGTCCCTAGCGGAGAACTACAATGAGCAGTTCTTC. Translation gives CASRSLAENYNEQFF.

V is TRBV7-2 and J is TRBJ1-6; TRBD1 is a possible D gene (5 bases). Per the germline V gene, CDR1 is SGHTA and CDR2 is FQGNSA. The CDR3 runs to 12 residues. V lost 4 bases, J lost 8 bases, and 6 bases lay in between. The CDR3 is CASSSTDSPLHF. The CDR3 DNA reads TGTGCCAGCAGCTCGACAGATTCACCCCTCCACTTT.

The rearrangement links TRBV7-9 to TRBJ1-1; D possibly corresponds to TRBD1 (5 bases). The CDR3 extends over 15 amino acids. Germline V gene data show CDR1 as SEHNR and CDR2 as FQNEAQ (reference sequence). Trimming stripped 0 bases from V and 1 base from J, with 9 bases between. CDR3 sequence (DNA): TGTGCCAGCAGCTTAGCTGGGGGAAAGAACACTGAAGCTTTCTTT. Protein product: CASSLAGGKNTEAFF. Based on the CDR3 plus reference TRBV7-9 and TRBJ1-1, the full variable domain is DTGVSQNPRHKITKRGQNVTFRCDPISEHNRLYWYRQTLGQGPEFLTYFQNEAQLEKSRLLSDRFSAERPKGSFSTLEIQRTEQGDSAMYLCASSLAGGKNTEAFFGQGTRLTVV.

This chain connects TRBV4-2 to TRBJ2-1, with 12 nucleotides matching TRBD2. This CDR3 has 15 amino acids. CDR1 is LGHNA, CDR2 YNFKEQ, per germline. Losses at the gene ends were 5 bases for V and 6 bases for J; bases not matched to a gene: 5. This CDR3 reads CASSDTSGRTNEQFF. CDR3 bases: TGTGCCAGCAGCGATACTAGCGGGAGGACCAATGAGCAGTTCTTC.

The CDR3 DNA reads as TGCGCCAGCAGCCCCCGGGCGCCGGGACTAGCGGTCAATGAGCAGTTCTTC. Its translation is CASSPRAPGLAVNEQFF. This chain connects TRBV5-1 to TRBJ2-1, with 11 bases lining up with TRBD2. J lost 6 bases, V lost 4 bases, and 12 bases had no gene match. Germline CDR1 SGHRS, CDR2 YFSETQ. The CDR3 consists of 17 residues.

The chain employs TRBV5-1 and TRBJ2-2; either TRBD1 or TRBD2 may supply D (5 bases each). The germline CDR1 and CDR2 sequences are SGHRS and YFSETQ. The CDR3 has 14 amino acids. Trimming took off 6 bases at V and 4 bases at J, with 13 bases between the two ends. The CDR3 nucleotides are TGCGCCAGCAACCTGGGGACGGCCACCGGGGAGCTGTTTTTT. This codes for CASNLGTATGELFF.

This chain uses TRBV13 with TRBJ2-7; 8 bases are a match to TRBD1. Per the germline V gene, CDR1 is PRHDT and CDR2 is FYEKMQ (reference sequence). CDR3 length equals 14 residues. V gave up 2 bases and J gave up 6 bases; unmatched junction bases: 6. Written as DNA, the CDR3 is TGTGCCAGCAGCTTAATTGGACAGGGCCCCGAGCAGTACTTC. Protein: CASSLIGQGPEQYF.

V gene TRBV11-2 combines with J gene TRBJ2-1; 9 nucleotides align to TRBD1. V was pared by 5 bases and J by 0 bases, with 8 bases of the junction left unmatched. From germline, CDR1 is SGHAT and CDR2 FQNNGV. The CDR3 consists of 17 residues. The CDR3 spells CASSNRGQGSSYNEQFF. CDR3 in DNA: TGTGCCAGCAGCAACCGAGGACAGGGGAGCTCCTACAATGAGCAGTTCTTC.

The rearrangement joins TRBV3-1 to TRBJ2-7; D might be TRBD1 (6 bases). Trimming cost V 1 base and J 2 bases, with 9 bases left between them. The CDR3 consists of 14 residues. Germline loops: CDR1 LGHDT, CDR2 YNNKEL (reference sequence). CDR3 residues: CASSQGGQPYEQYF. CDR3 DNA sequence: TGTGCCAGCAGCCAAGGAGGACAGCCCTACGAGCAGTACTTC.

This clonotype was observed a handful of times. V usage is TRBV5-4 and J usage is TRBJ2-7; TRBD1 might be the D (6 bases). The ends were cut back, 2 bases at V and 3 bases at J, with 12 bases in the middle. CDR3 length: 14 amino acids. The V gene's germline CDR1 is SGHNT and CDR2 YYREEE (reference sequence). As DNA, the CDR3 is TGTGCCAGCAGCTTCGGGACAAATAACTACGAGCAGTACTTC. Its translation: CASSFGTNNYEQYF. The entire variable domain, with the rest obtained from reference TRBV5-4 and TRBJ2-7, is as follows: ETGVTQSPTHLIKTRGQQVTLRCSSQSGHNTVSWYQQALGQGPQFIFQYYREEENGRGNFPPRFSGLQFPNYSSELNVNALELDDSALYLCASSFGTNNYEQYFGPGTRLTVT.